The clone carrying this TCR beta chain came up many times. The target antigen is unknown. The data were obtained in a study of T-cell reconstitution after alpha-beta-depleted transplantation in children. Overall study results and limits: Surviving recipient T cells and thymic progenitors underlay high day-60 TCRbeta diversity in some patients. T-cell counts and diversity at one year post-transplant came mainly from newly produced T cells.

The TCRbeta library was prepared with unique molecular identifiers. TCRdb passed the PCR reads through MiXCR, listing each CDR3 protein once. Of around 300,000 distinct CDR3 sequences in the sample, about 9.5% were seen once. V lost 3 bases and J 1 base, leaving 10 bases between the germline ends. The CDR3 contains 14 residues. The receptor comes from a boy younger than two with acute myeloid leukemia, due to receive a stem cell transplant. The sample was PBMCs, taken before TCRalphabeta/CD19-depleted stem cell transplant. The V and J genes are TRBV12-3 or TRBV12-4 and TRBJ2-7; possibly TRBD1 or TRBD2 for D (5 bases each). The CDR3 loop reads CASSLRDGSYEQYF. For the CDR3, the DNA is TGTGCCAGCAGTTTGAGGGACGGATCCTACGAGCAGTACTTC.